This TCR beta chain was identified during a study of OX40 agonist ivuxolimab in advanced cancers. Overall study results and limits: Certain nonresponders likewise exhibited a low normalized T-cell clonal expansion. Both blood CD4+ and CD8+ T cells showed clonal growth by week 6 at 0.1 to 3.0 mg/kg.

Concerning this clone: Its matching antigen is unknown.

The timepoints at which blood was sampled were baseline, cycle 4 day 1, and cycle 7 day 1. Germline lookup yields CDR1 MNHEY and CDR2 SMNVEV (reference sequence). J was trimmed by 2 bases and V by 5 bases; bases with no gene match: 8. CDR3 length: 15 residues. Measured with immunoSEQ multiplex PCR; TCRdb has only the in-frame clones, and not every one. The sample has 70,000 to 90,000 clones, 70% to 90% seen once. The receptor was isolated from an adult with an advanced solid tumor such as melanoma, head and neck, liver or kidney cancer. The sequencing used CD4+ or CD8+ T cells sorted from blood, collected in a trial of the OX40 agonist ivuxolimab. The chain uses TRBV27 and TRBJ2-7; the match to TRBD2 covers 8 bases. CDR3 sequence (DNA): TGTGCCAGCAGTCCCCGGGCGGGACTAGCCTACGAGCAGTACTTC. Protein: CASSPRAGLAYEQYF.